The rows below give T cell receptor beta chains drawn from one sample of a study of cytomegalovirus exposure and HLA in healthy donors. The assay was immunoSEQ multiplex PCR, and TCRdb's table has in-frame clones only and misses some. Its table lists more than 95,000 clones. The sample consisted of PBMCs. The source of these receptors is a man in his thirties or forties in good health and CMV-seronegative. The CDR3 runs from the conserved cysteine through the conserved F or W. Fields, in order: J gene, V gene, D gene, CDR3 protein, CDR3 DNA. A D gene is named only where the DNA matches it firmly.

>TRBJ1-1|TRBV30|NA
CAWSRQTNTEAFF
TGTGCCTGGAGTAGACAAACGAACACTGAAGCTTTCTTT
>TRBJ1-2|TRBV7-2|TRBD1
CASSPDRGRGYTF
TGTGCCAGCAGCCCTGACAGGGGGCGGGGCTACACCTTC
>TRBJ1-1|TRBV28|NA
CASTRWGGAPEAFF
TGTGCCAGCACCCGATGGGGGGGCGCCCCTGAAGCTTTCTTT
>TRBJ2-5|TRBV11-2|NA
CASSLRGSYQETQYF
TGTGCCAGCAGCTTAAGAGGGAGCTACCAAGAGACCCAGTACTTC
>TRBJ2-7|TRBV30|NA
CAWSVGGRVSEQYF
TGTGCCTGGAGTGTAGGGGGGAGGGTCAGCGAGCAGTACTTC
>TRBJ1-2|TRBV5-4|TRBD1
CASSSGTGGYGYTF
TGTGCCAGCAGCTCCGGGACAGGGGGTTATGGCTACACCTTC
>TRBJ2-1|TRBV27|TRBD2
CASSFLAGGPYEQFF
TGTGCCAGCAGTTTTCTAGCGGGAGGGCCGTATGAGCAGTTCTTC
>TRBJ2-2|TRBV5-1|NA
CASSFRAAITGELFF
TGCGCCAGCAGCTTCAGGGCGGCGATCACCGGGGAGCTGTTTTTT
>TRBJ1-6|TRBV6-5|NA
CASNLGRDSPLHF
TGTGCCAGCAACTTAGGGAGGGATTCACCCCTCCACTTT
>TRBJ1-5|TRBV14|NA
CASSPGGALNQPQHF
TGTGCCAGCAGTCCGGGGGGGGCTCTCAATCAGCCCCAGCATTTT
>TRBJ2-5|TRBV5-4|NA
CASSLTEYQETQYF
TGTGCCAGCAGCCTAACAGAGTACCAAGAGACCCAGTACTTC
>TRBJ2-7|TRBV7-2|NA
CASSPTDREGYEQYF
TGTGCCAGCAGCCCGACGGACAGGGAGGGCTACGAGCAGTACTTC
>TRBJ2-4|TRBV28|TRBD1
CASSPPTGTDALVAKNIQYF
TGTGCCAGCAGTCCGCCAACCGGGACAGATGCCCTCGTAGCCAAAAACATTCAGTACTTC
>TRBJ2-2|TRBV19|NA
CASRRQGNTGELFF
TGTGCCAGTAGGAGGCAGGGGAACACCGGGGAGCTGTTTTTT
>TRBJ2-7|TRBV11-2|NA
CASSSWTAAYEQYF
TGTGCCAGCAGCTCTTGGACAGCCGCCTACGAGCAGTACTTC
>TRBJ2-1|TRBV28|NA
CASSPPLWSSYNEQFF
TGTGCCAGCAGCCCCCCCCTCTGGAGCTCCTACAATGAGCAGTTCTTC
>TRBJ1-3|TRBV2|NA
CASSAELVGYTIYF
TGTGCCAGCAGTGCAGAATTGGTCGGGTACACCATATATTTT
>TRBJ2-3|TRBV20-1|NA
CSALDGVTQYF
TGCAGTGCTTTGGACGGGGTTACGCAGTATTTT
>TRBJ1-1|TRBV5-1|NA
CASSREGDTEAFF
TGCGCCAGCAGCCGTGAGGGGGACACTGAAGCTTTCTTT
>TRBJ1-6|TRBV13|NA
CASSQGHYNSPLHF
TGTGCCAGCAGCCAGGGACATTATAATTCACCCCTCCACTTT
>TRBJ2-1|TRBV28|NA
CASTQNGGLIQFF
TGTGCCAGCACCCAAAATGGGGGACTGATACAGTTCTTC
>TRBJ1-5|TRBV19|NA
CASSISRDQPQHF
TGTGCCAGTAGTATTTCCCGGGATCAGCCCCAGCATTTT
>TRBJ2-3|TRBV28|TRBD1
CASSSRDRDTQYF
TGTGCCAGCAGTTCCCGGGACAGGGATACGCAGTATTTT
>TRBJ2-3|TRBV13|NA
CASSPWTGRADTQYF
TGTGCCAGCAGCCCCTGGACAGGGAGGGCAGATACGCAGTATTTT
>TRBJ1-2|TRBV19|TRBD1
CASSTYRGLATSGYTF
TGTGCCAGTAGTACCTACAGGGGGCTAGCAACTAGTGGCTACACCTTC
>TRBJ2-7|TRBV6-5|TRBD2
CASSLGTSGYEQYF
TGTGCCAGCAGTCTCGGGACTAGCGGCTACGAGCAGTACTTC
>TRBJ1-1|TRBV7-8|NA
CASSPFQGLGNTEAFF
TGTGCCAGCAGCCCCTTCCAGGGTTTGGGGAACACTGAAGCTTTCTTT
>TRBJ2-7|TRBV5-1|TRBD1
CASSSGQGADELLYEQYF
TGCGCCAGCAGCTCTGGACAGGGTGCGGACGAATTACTTTACGAGCAGTACTTC
>TRBJ1-2|TRBV4-3|NA
CASSQDGAVVGYTF
TGCGCCAGCAGCCAAGATGGGGCGGTTGTGGGCTACACCTTC